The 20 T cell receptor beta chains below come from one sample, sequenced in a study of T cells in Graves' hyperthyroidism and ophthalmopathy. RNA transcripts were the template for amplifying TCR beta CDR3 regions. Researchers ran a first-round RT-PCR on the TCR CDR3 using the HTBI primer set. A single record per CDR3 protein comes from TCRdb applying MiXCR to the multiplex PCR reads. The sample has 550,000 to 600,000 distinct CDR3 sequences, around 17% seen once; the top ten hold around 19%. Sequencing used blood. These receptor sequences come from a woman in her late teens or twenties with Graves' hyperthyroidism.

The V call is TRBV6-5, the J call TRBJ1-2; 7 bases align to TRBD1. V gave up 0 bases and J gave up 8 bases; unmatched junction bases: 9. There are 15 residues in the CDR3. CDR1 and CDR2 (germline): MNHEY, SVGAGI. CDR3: CASSYSPITGEGYTF. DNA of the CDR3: TGTGCCAGCAGTTACTCCCCAATAACAGGGGAGGGCTACACCTTC.

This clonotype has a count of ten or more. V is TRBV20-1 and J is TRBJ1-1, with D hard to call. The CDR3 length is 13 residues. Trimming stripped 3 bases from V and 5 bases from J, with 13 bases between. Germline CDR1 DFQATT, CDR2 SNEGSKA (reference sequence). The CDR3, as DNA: TGCAGTGCTAGTCCGGGAGTAATTACTGAAGCTTTCTTT. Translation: CSASPGVITEAFF.

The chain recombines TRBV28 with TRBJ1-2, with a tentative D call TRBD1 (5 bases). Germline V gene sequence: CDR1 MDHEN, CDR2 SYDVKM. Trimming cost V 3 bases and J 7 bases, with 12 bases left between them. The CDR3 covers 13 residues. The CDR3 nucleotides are TGTGCCAGCAGTTTGGGTCCAAGGGGTGGCTACACCTTC. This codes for CASSLGPRGGYTF.

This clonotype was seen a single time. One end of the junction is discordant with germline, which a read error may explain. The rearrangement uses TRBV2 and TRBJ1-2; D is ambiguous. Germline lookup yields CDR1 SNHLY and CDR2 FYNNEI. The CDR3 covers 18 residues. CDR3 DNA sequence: TGCGCCAGCAGTGAAGCGGCTTGCTGGCAGAACCATTGCTATGGCTACACCTTC. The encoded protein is CASSEAACWQNHCYGYTF. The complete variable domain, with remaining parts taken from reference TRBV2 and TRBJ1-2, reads EPEVTQTPSHQVTQMGQEVILRCVPISNHLYFYWYRQILGQKVEFLVSFYNNEISEKSEIFDDQFSVERPDGSNFTLKIRSTKLEDSAMYFCASSEAACWQNHCYGYTFGSGTRLTVV.

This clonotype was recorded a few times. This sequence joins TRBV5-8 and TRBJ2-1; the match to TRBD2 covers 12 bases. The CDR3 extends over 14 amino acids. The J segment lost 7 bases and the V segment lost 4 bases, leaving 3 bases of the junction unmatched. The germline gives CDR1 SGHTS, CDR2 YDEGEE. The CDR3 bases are TGTGCCAGCAGCGCTAGCGGGGGGGTGAATGAGCAGTTCTTC. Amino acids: CASSASGGVNEQFF.

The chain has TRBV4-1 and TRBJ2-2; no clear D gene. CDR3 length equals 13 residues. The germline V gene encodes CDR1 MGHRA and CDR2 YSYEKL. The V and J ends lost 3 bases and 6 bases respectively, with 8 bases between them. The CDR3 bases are TGCGCCAGCAGCCATCCTTTATCCGGGGAGCTGTTTTTT. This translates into CASSHPLSGELFF.

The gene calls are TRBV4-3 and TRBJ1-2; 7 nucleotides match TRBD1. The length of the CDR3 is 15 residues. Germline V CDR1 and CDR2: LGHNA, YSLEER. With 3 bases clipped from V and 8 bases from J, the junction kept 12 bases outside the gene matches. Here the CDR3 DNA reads TGCGCCAGCAGCCATGATCCGGGACAGAGGAGGGGCTACACCTTC. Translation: CASSHDPGQRRGYTF.

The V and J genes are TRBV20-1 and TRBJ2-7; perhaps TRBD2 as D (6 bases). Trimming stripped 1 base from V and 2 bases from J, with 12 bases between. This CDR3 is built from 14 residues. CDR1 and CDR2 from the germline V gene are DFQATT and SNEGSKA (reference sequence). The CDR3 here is CSARGDFPPYEQYF. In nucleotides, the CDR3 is TGCAGTGCTAGAGGGGACTTCCCTCCCTACGAGCAGTACTTC.

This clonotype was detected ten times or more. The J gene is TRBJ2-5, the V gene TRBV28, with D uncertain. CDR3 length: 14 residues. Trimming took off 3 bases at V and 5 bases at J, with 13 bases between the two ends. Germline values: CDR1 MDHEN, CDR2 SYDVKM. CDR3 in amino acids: CASSLALRQETQYF. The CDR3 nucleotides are TGTGCCAGCAGTTTGGCCCTCAGGCAGGAGACCCAGTACTTC.

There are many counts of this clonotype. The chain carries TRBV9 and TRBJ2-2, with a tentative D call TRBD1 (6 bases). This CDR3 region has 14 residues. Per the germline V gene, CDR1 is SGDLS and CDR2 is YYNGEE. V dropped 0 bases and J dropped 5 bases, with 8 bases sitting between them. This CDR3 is CASSVGQGTGELFF. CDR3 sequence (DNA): TGTGCCAGCAGCGTAGGGCAGGGGACCGGGGAGCTGTTTTTT.

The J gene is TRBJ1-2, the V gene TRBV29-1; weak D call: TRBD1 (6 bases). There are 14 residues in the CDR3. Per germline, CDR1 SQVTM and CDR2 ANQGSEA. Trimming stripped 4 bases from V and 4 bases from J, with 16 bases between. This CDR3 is CSVARRGGGYGYTF. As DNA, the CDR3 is TGCAGCGTTGCTCGCAGGGGCGGGGGCTATGGCTACACCTTC.

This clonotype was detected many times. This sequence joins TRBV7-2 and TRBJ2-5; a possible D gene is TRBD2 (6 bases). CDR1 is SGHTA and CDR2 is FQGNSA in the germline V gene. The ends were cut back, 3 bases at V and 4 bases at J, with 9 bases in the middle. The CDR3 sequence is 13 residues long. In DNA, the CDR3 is TGTGCCAGCAGCTTCCTTAGCGGAGAGACCCAGTACTTC. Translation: CASSFLSGETQYF.

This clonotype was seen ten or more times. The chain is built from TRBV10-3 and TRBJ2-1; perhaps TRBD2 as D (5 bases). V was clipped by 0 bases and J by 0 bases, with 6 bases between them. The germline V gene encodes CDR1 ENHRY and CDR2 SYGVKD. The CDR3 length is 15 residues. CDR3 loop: CAISESGSSYNEQFF. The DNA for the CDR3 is TGTGCCATCAGTGAGTCAGGGAGCTCCTACAATGAGCAGTTCTTC.

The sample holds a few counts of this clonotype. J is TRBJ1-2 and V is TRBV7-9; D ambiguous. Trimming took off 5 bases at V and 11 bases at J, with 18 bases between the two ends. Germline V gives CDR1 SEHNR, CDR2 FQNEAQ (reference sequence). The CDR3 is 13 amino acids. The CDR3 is CASSLSEPPSYTF. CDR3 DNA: TGTGCCAGCAGCCTCTCTGAACCGCCGTCGTACACCTTC.

CDR3 DNA: TGTGCCAGCAGCTTGGCTACTAGCGGGACTGGGGAGCAGTACTTC. This codes for CASSLATSGTGEQYF. The chain recombines TRBV5-4 with TRBJ2-7, with 10 bases fitting TRBD2. V lost 0 bases and J lost 7; bases outside the gene matches: 7. The CDR3 is made up of 15 amino acids. Germline values: CDR1 SGHNT, CDR2 YYREEE (reference sequence).

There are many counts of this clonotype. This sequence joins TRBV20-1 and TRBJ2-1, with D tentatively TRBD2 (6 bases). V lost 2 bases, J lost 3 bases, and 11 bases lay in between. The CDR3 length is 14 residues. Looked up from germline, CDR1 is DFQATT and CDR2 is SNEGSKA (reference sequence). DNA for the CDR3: TGCAGTGCTAGACAACGGGGGTTCTACAATGAGCAGTTCTTC. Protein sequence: CSARQRGFYNEQFF.

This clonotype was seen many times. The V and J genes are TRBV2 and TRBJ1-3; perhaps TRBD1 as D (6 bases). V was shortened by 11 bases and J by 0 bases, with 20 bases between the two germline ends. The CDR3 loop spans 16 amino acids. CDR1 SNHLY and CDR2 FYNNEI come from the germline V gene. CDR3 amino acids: CACYGTRVSSGNTIYF. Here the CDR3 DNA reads TGTGCCTGTTACGGGACACGAGTAAGCTCTGGAAACACCATATATTTT.

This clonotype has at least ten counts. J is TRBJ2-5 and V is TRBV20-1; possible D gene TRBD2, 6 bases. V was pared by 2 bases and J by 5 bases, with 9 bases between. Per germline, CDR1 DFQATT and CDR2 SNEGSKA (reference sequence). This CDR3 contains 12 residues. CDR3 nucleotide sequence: TGCAGTGCTAGAATTGGGGGGGAGACCCAGTACTTC. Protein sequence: CSARIGGETQYF.

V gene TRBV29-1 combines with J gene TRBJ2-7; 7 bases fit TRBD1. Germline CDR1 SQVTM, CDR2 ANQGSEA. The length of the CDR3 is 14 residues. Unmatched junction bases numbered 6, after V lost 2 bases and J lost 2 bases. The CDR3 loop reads CSVEPTGAPYEQYF. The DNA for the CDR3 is TGCAGCGTTGAACCCACAGGGGCGCCCTACGAGCAGTACTTC.

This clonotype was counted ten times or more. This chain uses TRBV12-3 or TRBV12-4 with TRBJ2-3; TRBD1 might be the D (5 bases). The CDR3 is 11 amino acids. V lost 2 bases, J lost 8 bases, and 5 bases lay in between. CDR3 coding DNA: TGTGCCAGCAGTTTACAGGGTACGCAGTATTTT. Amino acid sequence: CASSLQGTQYF.